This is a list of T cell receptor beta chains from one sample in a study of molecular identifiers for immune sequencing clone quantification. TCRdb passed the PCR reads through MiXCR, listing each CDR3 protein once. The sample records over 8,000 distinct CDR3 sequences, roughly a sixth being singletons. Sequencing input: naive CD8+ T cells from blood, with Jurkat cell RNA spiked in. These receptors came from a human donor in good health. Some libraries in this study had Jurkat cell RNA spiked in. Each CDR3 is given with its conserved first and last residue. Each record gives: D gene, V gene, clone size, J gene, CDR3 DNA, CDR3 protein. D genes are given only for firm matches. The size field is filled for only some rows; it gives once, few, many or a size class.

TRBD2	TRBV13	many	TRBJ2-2	TGTGCCAGCAGCACCGGACTAGCGGGAGATCAGTACACCGGGGAGCTGTTTTTT	CASSTGLAGDQYTGELFF
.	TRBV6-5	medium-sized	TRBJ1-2	TGTGCCAGCAGTTACTCCCCCCAGGGTGGCTACACCTTC	CASSYSPQGGYTF
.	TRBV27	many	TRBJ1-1	TGTGCCAGCAGTTTATTCCCCCCGAACACTGAAGCTTTCTTT	CASSLFPPNTEAFF
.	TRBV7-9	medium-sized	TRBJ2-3	TGTGCCAGCAGCCAGCCGGACCGGCGTGCAGATACGCAGTATTTT	CASSQPDRRADTQYF
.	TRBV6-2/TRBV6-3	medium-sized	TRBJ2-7	TGTGCCAGCGCACGGGCCCTCTACGAGCAGTACTTC	CASARALYEQYF
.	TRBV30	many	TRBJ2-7	TGTGCCTGGAGTGGTCTGGGTTCCGACGAGCAGTACTTC	CAWSGLGSDEQYF
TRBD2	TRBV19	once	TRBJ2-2	TGTGCCAGTAGTATAACACCTGGACTAGCGGGATTCGGCCCCGGGGAGCTGTTTTTT	CASSITPGLAGFGPGELFF
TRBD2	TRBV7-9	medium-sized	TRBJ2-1	TGTGCCAGCAGCTCTGGCCCGGGACTACCATACAATGAGCAGTTCTTC	CASSSGPGLPYNEQFF
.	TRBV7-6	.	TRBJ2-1	TGTGCCAGCAGCTTAGCAGGGGGGAGGTTCAATGTGCAGTTCTTC	CASSLAGGRFNVQFF
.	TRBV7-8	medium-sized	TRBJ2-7	TGTGCCAGCAGCTTTGGTGTCAGCTCCTACGAGCAGTACTTC	CASSFGVSSYEQYF
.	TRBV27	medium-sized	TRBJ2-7	TGTGCCAGCAGTTTATACCAGGGGATCAGCGAGCAGTACTTC	CASSLYQGISEQYF
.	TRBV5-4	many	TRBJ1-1	TGTGCCAGCAGCTTCCAGGGAGGCACTGAAGCTTTCTTT	CASSFQGGTEAFF
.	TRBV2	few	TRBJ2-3	TGTGCCAGCAAAGGCGGACCCCCCCGACGCCCAGATACGCAGTATTTT	CASKGGPPRRPDTQYF
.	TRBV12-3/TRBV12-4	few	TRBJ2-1	TGTGCCAGCACCCTAGGGGGGGCGAATGAGCAGTTCTTC	CASTLGGANEQFF
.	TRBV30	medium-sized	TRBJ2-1	TGTGCCTGGACTGGGAACAATGAGCAGTTCTTC	CAWTGNNEQFF
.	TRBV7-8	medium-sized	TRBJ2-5	TGTGCCAGCAGCTTAGCTATCCAAGAGACCCAGTACTTC	CASSLAIQETQYF
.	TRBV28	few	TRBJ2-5	TGTGCCAGCCTCAAGGAGTACCAAGAGACCCGGCACTTC	CASLKEYQETRHF
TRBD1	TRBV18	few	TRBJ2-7	TGTGCCAGCTCAGGTACTACGACGGGACAGGGGACCTACGAGCAGTACTTC	CASSGTTTGQGTYEQYF
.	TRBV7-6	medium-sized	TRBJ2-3	TGTGCCAGCAGCGGAGGTGGGTCAGATACGCAGTATTTT	CASSGGGSDTQYF
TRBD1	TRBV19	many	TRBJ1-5	TGTGCCAGTAGTATCCGACAGGGGGCCGCTCAGCCCCAGCATTTT	CASSIRQGAAQPQHF
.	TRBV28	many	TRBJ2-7	TGTGCCAGCAGTTTCGCTAGCCTCGGCGAGCAGTACTTC	CASSFASLGEQYF
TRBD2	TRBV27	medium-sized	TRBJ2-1	TGTGCCAGCAGTTCCCCGGCCGGGAGGGGGGCCAATGAGCAGTTCTTC	CASSSPAGRGANEQFF
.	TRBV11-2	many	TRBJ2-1	TGTGCCAGCCTAGAGGGAAACTCCTACAATGAGCAGTTCTTC	CASLEGNSYNEQFF